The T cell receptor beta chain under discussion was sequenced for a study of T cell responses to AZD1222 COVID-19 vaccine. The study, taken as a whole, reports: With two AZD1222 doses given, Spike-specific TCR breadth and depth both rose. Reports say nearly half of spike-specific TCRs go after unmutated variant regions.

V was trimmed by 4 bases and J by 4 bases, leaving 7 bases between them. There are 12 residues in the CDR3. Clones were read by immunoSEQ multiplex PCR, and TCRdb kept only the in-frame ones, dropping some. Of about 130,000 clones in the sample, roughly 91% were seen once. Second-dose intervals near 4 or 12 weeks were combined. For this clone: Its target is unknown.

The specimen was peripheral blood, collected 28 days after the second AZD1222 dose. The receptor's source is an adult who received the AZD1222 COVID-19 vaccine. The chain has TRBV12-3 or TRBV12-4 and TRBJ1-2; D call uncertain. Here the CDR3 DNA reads TGTGCCAGCAGTTCTTTAGTCTATGGCTACACCTTC. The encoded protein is CASSSLVYGYTF.